This T cell receptor (beta chain) was recorded in a study of T cells in Graves' hyperthyroidism and ophthalmopathy. Overall study: Peripheral blood was collected at initial diagnosis, before any treatment.

Regarding the study as a whole: Progression to ophthalmopathy was predicted a median of 6.5 months early.

At least ten counts were recorded for this clonotype. The antigen remains undetermined. RNA transcripts were the template for amplifying TCR beta CDR3 regions. The HTBI primer set was used in a first-round RT-PCR of the TCR CDR3. Via MiXCR, TCRdb re-called the multiplex PCR reads, giving one row per CDR3 protein. The sample lists some 740,000 distinct CDR3 sequences; about 14% were seen once. The study defined stable Graves' hyperthyroidism as no ophthalmopathy progression within 18 months. These patients, aged 18 to 65, had recently diagnosed hyperthyroidism lasting under 2 months. This clonotype originated in a woman aged 18-29 years with Graves' hyperthyroidism. Material: blood.

CDR3 DNA sequence: TGTGCCAGCAGCCAAGAAATAGGCCGAACTAATGAAAAACTGTTTTTT. It encodes CASSQEIGRTNEKLFF. The chain is built from TRBV3-1 and TRBJ1-4; no clear D. In germline, CDR1 is LGHDT, CDR2 YNNKEL (reference sequence). CDR3 length: 16 residues. Trimming took off 0 bases at V and 1 base at J, with 9 bases between the two ends.